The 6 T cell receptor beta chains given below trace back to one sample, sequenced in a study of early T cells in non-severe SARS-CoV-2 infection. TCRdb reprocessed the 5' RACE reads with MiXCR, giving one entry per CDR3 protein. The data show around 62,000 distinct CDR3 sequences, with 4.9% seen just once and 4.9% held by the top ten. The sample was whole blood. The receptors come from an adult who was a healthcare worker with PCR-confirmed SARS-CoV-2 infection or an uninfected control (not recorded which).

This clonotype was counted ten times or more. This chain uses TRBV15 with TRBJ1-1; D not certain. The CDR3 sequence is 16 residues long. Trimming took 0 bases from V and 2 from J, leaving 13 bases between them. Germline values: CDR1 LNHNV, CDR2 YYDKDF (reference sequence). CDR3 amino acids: CATSRDFLTDNTEAFF. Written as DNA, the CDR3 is TGTGCCACCAGCAGAGATTTTCTCACGGATAACACTGAAGCTTTCTTT.

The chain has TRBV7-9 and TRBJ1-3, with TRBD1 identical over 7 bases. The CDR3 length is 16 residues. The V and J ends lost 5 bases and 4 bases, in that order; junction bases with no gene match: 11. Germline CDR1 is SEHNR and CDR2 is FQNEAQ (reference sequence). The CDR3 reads CASSPGTARVGNTIYF. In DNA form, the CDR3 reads TGTGCCAGCAGCCCTGGGACAGCGAGGGTCGGAAACACCATATATTTT.

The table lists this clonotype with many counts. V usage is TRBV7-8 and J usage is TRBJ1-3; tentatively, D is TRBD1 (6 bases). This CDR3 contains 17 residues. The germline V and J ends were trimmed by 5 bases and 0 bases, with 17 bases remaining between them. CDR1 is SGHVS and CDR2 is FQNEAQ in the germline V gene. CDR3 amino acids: CASSPGWTVGSGNTIYF. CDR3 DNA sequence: TGTGCCAGCAGCCCGGGATGGACAGTTGGCTCTGGAAACACCATATATTTT. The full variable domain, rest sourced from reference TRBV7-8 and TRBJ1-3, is GAGVSQSPRYKVAKRGQDVALRCDPISGHVSLFWYQQALGQGPEFLTYFQNEAQLDKSGLPSDRFFAERPEGSVSTLKIQRTQQEDSAVYLCASSPGWTVGSGNTIYFGEGSWLTVV.

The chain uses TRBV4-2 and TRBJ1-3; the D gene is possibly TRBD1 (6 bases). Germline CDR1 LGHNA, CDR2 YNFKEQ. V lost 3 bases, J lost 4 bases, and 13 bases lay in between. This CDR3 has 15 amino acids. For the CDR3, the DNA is TGTGCCAGCAGCCAGGGGGCAGGGGTAGGAAACACCATATATTTT. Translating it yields CASSQGAGVGNTIYF.

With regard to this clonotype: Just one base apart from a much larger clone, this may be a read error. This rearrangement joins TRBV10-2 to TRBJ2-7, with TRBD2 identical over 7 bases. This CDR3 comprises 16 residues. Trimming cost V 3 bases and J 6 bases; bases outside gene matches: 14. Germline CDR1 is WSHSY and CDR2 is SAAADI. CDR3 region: CASSDSGRGSTGEQYF. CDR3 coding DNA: TGCGCCAGCAGTGATTCAGGTCGCGGGAGCACGGGCGAGCAGTACTTC.

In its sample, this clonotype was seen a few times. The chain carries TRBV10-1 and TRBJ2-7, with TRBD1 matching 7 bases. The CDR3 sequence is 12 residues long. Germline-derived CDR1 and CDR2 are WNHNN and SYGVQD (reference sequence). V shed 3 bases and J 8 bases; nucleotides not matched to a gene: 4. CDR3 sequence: CASSDPGQQQYF. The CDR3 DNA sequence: TGCGCCAGCAGTGACCCGGGACAGCAGCAGTACTTC.